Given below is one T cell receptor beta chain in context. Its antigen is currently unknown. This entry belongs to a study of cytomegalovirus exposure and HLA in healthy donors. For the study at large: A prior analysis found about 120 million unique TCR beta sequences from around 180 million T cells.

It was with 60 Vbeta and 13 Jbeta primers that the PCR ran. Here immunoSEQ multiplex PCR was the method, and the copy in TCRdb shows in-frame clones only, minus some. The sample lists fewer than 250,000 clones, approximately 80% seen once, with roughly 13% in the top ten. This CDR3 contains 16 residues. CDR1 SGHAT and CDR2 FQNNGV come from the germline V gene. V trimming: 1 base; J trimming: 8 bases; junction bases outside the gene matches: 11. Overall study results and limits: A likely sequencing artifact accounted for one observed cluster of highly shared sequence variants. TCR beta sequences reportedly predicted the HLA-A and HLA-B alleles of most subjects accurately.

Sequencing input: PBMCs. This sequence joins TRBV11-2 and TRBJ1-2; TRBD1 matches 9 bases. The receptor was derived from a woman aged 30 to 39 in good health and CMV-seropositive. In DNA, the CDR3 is TGTGCCAGCAGCTTAGGGGCGGGACAGGGTTCGCAAGGCTACACCTTC. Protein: CASSLGAGQGSQGYTF.